This T cell receptor beta chain was documented in a study of shared clonotypes between healthy human individuals. Turning to this clone: Antigen specificity is unknown.

The ends were cut back, 9 bases at V and 0 bases at J, with 14 bases in the middle. Looked up from germline, CDR1 is SNHLY and CDR2 is FYNNEI. The CDR3 is made up of 15 amino acids. In the naive CD8 group, cells lacked CD45RO and were positively selected for CCR7, so terminally differentiated effector memory CD45RA+ cells were left out. Study-level points and caveats: Even with large depth, rarefaction showed that sorted-subset sequencing was incomplete.

Assay: immunoSEQ multiplex PCR; the TCRdb copy retains only in-frame clones and omits some. The sample shows more than 550,000 clones, roughly nine tenths of them seen only once. This sequence was found in a man aged 30 to 39 in good health. The sequencing sample was made of naive CD8+ T cells sorted from blood. The gene calls are TRBV2 and TRBJ2-2, with D maybe TRBD1 (5 bases). The CDR3 spells CARQGRHANTGELFF. CDR3 nucleotides: TGTGCCAGGCAGGGCCGGCACGCGAACACCGGGGAGCTGTTTTTT.